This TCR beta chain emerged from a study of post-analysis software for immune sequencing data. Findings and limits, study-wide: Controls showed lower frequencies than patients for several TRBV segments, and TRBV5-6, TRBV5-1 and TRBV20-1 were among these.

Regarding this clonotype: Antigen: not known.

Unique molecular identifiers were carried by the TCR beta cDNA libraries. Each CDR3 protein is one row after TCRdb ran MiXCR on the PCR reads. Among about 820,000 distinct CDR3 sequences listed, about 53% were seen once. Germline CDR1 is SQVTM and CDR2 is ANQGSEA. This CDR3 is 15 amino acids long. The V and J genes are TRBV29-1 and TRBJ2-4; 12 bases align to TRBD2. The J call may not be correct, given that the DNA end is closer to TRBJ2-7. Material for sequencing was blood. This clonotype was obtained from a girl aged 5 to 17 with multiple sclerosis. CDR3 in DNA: TGCAGCATATCTACCGGACTAGCGGGGTCGCGCGAGCAGTACTTC. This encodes CSISTGLAGSREQYF.